The clone carrying this T cell receptor beta chain occurred a few times. Unique molecular identifiers were used to barcode this TCRbeta library. Using its own MiXCR run on the PCR reads, TCRdb lists one record per CDR3 protein. The sample carries about 540,000 distinct CDR3 sequences, around 18% recorded once. This specimen comes from a study of T-cell reconstitution after alpha-beta-depleted transplantation in children. Germline V gene sequence: CDR1 LGHDT, CDR2 YNNKEL (reference sequence). Trimming took off 4 bases at V and 4 bases at J, with 8 bases between the two ends. The CDR3 contains 14 residues.

The origin of this receptor is a human donor who donated a stem cell graft to a child with acute lymphoblastic leukemia. The genes are TRBV3-1 and TRBJ1-6; no clear D gene. The material sequenced was PBMCs from the stem cell graft donor, taken from the stem cell graft. The CDR3 sequence is CASSPAEYNSPLHF. As DNA, the CDR3 is TGTGCCAGCAGCCCCGCAGAATATAATTCACCCCTCCACTTT.